This entry concerns a single T cell receptor beta chain. This sample stems from a study of blood T cell repertoires in COVID-19. Study at large: Some COVID-19 samples were acute and others convalescent; all came from the United States, Italy and Spain.

CDR1 is SGHRS, CDR2 YFSETQ, per germline. Trimming took 2 bases from V and 1 from J, leaving 9 bases between them. The CDR3 runs to 14 residues. One Seattle source followed patients from active infection through their disease course. Source study methods: Estimates of nucleated cell counts were drawn from the amplification of reference gene primers. The protocol was immunoSEQ multiplex PCR, while the TCRdb copy is restricted to in-frame clones and leaves out a portion. V, J and clone size reflect that table, while D and trimming were determined from the DNA. The repertoire holds fewer than 350,000 clones, around 90% seen once, with roughly a tenth in the top ten.

The origin of this receptor is a man aged 25-45 years with COVID-19, enrolled during active disease. The sequenced material came from peripheral blood. This chain joins TRBV5-1 and TRBJ1-1; D may be TRBD1 (5 bases). CDR3 nucleotides: TGCGCCAGCAGCTTTATAGGACAGAACACTGAAGCTTTCTTT. Residues: CASSFIGQNTEAFF. Full variable domain (outside the CDR3, taken from reference TRBV5-1 and TRBJ1-1): KAGVTQTPRYLIKTRGQQVTLSCSPISGHRSVSWYQQTPGQGLQFLFEYFSETQRNKGNFPGRFSGRQFSNSRSEMNVSTLELGDSALYLCASSFIGQNTEAFFGQGTRLTVV.